This T cell receptor (beta chain) was retrieved from a study of blood T cell repertoires in COVID-19. The CDR3 covers 16 residues. The J segment lost 4 bases and the V segment lost 2 bases, leaving 7 bases of the junction unmatched. Germline assignment: CDR1 LNHNV and CDR2 YYDKDF (reference sequence). Recruitment covered roughly 24 US areas and drew participants whose ages spanned roughly 18 to 89 years. A PCR-confirmed or clinician-diagnosed COVID-19 case had contacted exposed participants within 2 weeks of entry. TCRdb's copy holds only in-frame clones and misses some; the assay was immunoSEQ multiplex PCR. The sample contains 280,000 or so clones, 85% to 90% of which appear only once.

This receptor was taken from a woman in her forties or fifties who had been exposed to COVID-19. The rearrangement uses TRBV15 and TRBJ2-3, with 9 bases that match TRBD2. The sample consisted of PBMCs or T cells enriched from blood (not recorded which). The CDR3 nucleotides are TGTGCCACCAGCAGACTCGCGGGGGGGGGAGCAGATACGCAGTATTTT. Its translation is CATSRLAGGGADTQYF.